The T cell receptor (beta chain) under discussion was sequenced for a study of OX40 agonist ivuxolimab in advanced cancers. The assay was immunoSEQ multiplex PCR, and TCRdb's table has in-frame clones only and misses some. The table includes 65,000 to 80,000 clones, roughly nine tenths detected once. Autoimmune disease history or systemic immunosuppression barred patients. Trimming left V 3 bases short and J 12 bases short, with 18 bases between. The CDR3 totals 14 residues. Germline V lookup: CDR1 MNHNY, CDR2 SVGAGI (reference sequence). This rearrangement joins TRBV6-6 to TRBJ2-1, with D maybe TRBD1 (6 bases). The TCR comes from an adult with an advanced solid tumor such as melanoma, head and neck, liver or kidney cancer. The material was CD4+ or CD8+ T cells sorted from blood, obtained in a trial of the OX40 agonist ivuxolimab. The CDR3 protein is CASSYSVYREPQFF. DNA for the CDR3: TGTGCCAGCAGTTATTCCGTATACAGGGAGCCGCAGTTCTTC.